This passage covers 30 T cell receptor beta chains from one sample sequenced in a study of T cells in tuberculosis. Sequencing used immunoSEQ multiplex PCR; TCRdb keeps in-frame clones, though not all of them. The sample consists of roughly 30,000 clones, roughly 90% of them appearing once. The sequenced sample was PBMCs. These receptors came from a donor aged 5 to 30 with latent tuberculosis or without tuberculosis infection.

CDR3 sequence (DNA): TGTGCCAGCTCACCTGCCGGGGGGCGCGAGCAGTACTTC. It translates to CASSPAGGREQYF. V is TRBV18 and J is TRBJ2-7; a possible D gene is TRBD2 (7 bases). The ends were cut back, 3 bases at V and 6 bases at J, with 12 bases in the middle. The germline V gene encodes CDR1 KGHSH and CDR2 LQKENI. The CDR3 spans 13 residues.

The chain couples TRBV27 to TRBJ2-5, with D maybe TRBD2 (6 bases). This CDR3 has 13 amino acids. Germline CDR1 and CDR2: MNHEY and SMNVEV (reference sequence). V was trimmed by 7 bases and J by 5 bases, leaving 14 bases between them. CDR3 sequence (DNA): TGTGCCAGCAAGACAGTAGGGAGGGAGACCCAGTACTTC. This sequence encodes CASKTVGRETQYF.

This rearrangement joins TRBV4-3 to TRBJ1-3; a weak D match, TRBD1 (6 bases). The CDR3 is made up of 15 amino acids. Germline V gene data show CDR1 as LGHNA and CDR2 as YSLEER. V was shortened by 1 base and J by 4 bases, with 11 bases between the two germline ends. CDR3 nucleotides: TGCGCCAGCAGCCAAGGGGGGACATCCGGAAACACCATATATTTT. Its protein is CASSQGGTSGNTIYF.

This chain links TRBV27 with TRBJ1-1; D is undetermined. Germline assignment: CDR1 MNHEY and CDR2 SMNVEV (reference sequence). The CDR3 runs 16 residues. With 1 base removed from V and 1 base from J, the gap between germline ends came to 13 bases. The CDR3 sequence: CASSLYMAGGNTEAFF. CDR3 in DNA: TGTGCCAGCAGTTTATACATGGCAGGAGGGAACACTGAAGCTTTCTTT.

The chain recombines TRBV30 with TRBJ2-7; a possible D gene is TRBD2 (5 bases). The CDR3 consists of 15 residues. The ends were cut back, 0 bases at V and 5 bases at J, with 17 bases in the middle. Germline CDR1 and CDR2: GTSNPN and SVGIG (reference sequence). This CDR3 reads CAWSVRVTASDEQYF. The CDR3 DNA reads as TGTGCCTGGAGTGTGCGGGTAACGGCTTCGGACGAGCAGTACTTC.

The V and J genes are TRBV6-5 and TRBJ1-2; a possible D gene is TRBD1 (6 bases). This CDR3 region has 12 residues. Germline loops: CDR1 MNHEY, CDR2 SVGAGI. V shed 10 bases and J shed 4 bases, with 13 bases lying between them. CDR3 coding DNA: TGTGCCACCAGACCAGGGGCCTATGGCTACACCTTC. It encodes CATRPGAYGYTF.

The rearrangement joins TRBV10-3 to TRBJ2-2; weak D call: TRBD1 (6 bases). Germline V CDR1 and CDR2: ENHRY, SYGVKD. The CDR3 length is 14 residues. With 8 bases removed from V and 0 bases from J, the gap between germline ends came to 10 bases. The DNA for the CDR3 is TGTGCCATCCGGGACACATCGAACACCGGGGAGCTGTTTTTT. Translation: CAIRDTSNTGELFF.

For the CDR3, the DNA is TGTGCCAGCAGTGCCCGTCTGGGACAGGGCTTAGGTACTGAAGCTTTCTTT. Translated: CASSARLGQGLGTEAFF. V gene TRBV2 combines with J gene TRBJ1-1; TRBD1 matches at 9 bases. Germline V gives CDR1 SNHLY, CDR2 FYNNEI. CDR3 length equals 17 residues. The ends lost 4 bases at V and 5 bases at J; junction bases unmatched: 14.

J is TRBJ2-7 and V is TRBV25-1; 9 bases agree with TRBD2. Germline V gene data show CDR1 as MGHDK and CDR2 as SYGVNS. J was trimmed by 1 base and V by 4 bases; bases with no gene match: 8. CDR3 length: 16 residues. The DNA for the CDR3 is TGTGCCAGCAGTGGTCCGTTCGGACTAGCGTCCTACGAGCAGTACTTC. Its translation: CASSGPFGLASYEQYF.

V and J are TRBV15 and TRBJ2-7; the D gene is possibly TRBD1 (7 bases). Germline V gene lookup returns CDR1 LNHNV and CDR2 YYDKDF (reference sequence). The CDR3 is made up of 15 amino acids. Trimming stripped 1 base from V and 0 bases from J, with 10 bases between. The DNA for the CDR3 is TGTGCCACCAGCAGAGCCAGGGGGGTCTCCTACGAGCAGTACTTC. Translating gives CATSRARGVSYEQYF.

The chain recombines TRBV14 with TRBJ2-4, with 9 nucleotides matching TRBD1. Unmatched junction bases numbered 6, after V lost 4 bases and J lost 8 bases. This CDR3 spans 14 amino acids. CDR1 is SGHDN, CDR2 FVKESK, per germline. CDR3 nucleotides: TGTGCCAGCAGCCGGGACAGGGCGCGGGACATTCAGTACTTC. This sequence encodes CASSRDRARDIQYF.

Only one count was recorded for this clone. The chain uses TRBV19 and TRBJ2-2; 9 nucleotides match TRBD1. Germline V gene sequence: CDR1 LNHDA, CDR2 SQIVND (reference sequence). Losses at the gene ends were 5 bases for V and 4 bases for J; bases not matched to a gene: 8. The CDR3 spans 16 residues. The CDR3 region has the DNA TGTGCCAGTAGTCAGCCGGGACAGGGCTTCACCGGGGAGCTGTTTTTT. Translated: CASSQPGQGFTGELFF.

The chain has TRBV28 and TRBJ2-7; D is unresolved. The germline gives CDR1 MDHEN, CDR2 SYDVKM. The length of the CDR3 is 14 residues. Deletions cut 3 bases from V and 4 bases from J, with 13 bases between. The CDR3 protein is CASSFYPRNYEQYF. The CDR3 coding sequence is TGTGCCAGCAGTTTTTATCCCAGGAATTACGAGCAGTACTTC. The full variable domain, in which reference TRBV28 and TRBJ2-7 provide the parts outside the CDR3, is DVKVTQSSRYLVKRTGEKVFLECVQDMDHENMFWYRQDPGLGLRLIYFSYDVKMKEKGDIPEGYSVSREKKERFSLILESASTNQTSMYLCASSFYPRNYEQYFGPGTRLTVT.

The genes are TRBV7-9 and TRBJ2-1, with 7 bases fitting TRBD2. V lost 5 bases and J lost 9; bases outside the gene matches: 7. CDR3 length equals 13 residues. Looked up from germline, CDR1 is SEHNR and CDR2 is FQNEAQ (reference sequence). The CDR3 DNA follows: TGTGCCAGCAGCCCGAGGACTAGAGGTGAGCAGTTCTTC. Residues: CASSPRTRGEQFF.

CDR3 sequence (DNA): TGTGCCAGCAGTTACCGACTCTCCGGGACAGGGCTATACGAGCAGTACTTC. It specifies CASSYRLSGTGLYEQYF. The chain links TRBV27 to TRBJ2-7; 9 nucleotides align to TRBD1. Germline V CDR1 and CDR2: MNHEY, SMNVEV (reference sequence). This CDR3 is 17 amino acids long. Germline trimming cut 4 bases from V and 4 bases from J; bases unmatched to any gene: 14.

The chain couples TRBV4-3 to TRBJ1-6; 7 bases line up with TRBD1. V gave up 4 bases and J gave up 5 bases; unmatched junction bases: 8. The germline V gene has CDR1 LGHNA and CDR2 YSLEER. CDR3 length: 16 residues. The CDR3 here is CASSRLGTANNSPLHF. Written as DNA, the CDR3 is TGCGCCAGCAGCCGACTAGGGACAGCTAATAATTCACCCCTCCACTTT.

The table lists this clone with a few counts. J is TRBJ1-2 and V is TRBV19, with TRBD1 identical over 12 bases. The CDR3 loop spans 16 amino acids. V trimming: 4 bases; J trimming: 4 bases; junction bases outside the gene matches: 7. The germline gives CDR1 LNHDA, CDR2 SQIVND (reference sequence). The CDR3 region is CASSTRDRGRGYGYTF. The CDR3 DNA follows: TGTGCCAGTAGTACAAGGGACAGGGGGCGCGGCTATGGCTACACCTTC. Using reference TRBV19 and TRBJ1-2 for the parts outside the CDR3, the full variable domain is DGGITQSPKYLFRKEGQNVTLSCEQNLNHDAMYWYRQDPGQGLRLIYYSQIVNDFQKGDIAEGYSVSREKKESFPLTVTSAQKNPTAFYLCASSTRDRGRGYGYTFGSGTRLTVV.

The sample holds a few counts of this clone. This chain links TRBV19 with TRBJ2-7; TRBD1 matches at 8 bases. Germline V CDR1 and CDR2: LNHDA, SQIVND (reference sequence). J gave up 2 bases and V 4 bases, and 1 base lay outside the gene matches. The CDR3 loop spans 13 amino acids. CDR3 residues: CASSNRGAYEQYF. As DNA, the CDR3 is TGTGCCAGTAGTAACAGGGGGGCCTACGAGCAGTACTTC.

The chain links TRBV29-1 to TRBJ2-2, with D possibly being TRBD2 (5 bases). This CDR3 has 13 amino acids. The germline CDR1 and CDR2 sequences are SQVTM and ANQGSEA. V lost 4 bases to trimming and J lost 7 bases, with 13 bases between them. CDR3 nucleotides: TGCAGCGTTGCTTCTAGCCGGGTCGGGGAGCTGTTTTTT. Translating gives CSVASSRVGELFF.

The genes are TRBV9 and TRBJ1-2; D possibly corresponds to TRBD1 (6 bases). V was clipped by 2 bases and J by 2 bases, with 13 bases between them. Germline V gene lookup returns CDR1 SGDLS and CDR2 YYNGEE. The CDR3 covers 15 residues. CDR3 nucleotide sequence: TGTGCCAGCAGCGTGACAGGATCTGACAACTATGGCTACACCTTC. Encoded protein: CASSVTGSDNYGYTF.

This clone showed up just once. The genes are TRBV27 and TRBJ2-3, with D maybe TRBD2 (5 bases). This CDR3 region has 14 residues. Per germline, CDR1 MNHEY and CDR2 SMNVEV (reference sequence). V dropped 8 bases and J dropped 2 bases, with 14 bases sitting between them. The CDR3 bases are TGTGCCAGCGCTTTAGGACTTTTCACAGATACGCAGTATTTT. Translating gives CASALGLFTDTQYF.

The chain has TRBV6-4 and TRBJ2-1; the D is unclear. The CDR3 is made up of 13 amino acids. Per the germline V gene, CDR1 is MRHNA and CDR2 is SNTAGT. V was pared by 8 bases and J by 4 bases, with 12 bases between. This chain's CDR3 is CASSLQEYNEQFF. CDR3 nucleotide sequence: TGTGCCAGCTCCCTTCAGGAATACAATGAGCAGTTCTTC.

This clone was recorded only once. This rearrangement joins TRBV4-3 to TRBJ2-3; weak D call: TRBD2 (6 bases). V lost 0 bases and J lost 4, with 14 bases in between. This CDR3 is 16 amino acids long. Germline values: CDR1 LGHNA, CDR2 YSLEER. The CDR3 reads CASSQDPGGSSDTQYF. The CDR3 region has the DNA TGCGCCAGCAGCCAAGATCCCGGGGGTAGCTCAGATACGCAGTATTTT.

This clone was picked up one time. The CDR3 coding sequence is TGTGCCAGCAGCTTTTACTACGAGCAGTACTTC. Translation: CASSFYYEQYF. V and J are TRBV7-9 and TRBJ2-7; no clear D gene. CDR1 is SEHNR, CDR2 FQNEAQ, per germline (reference sequence). The CDR3 consists of 11 residues. Trimming pared 3 bases from V and 3 bases from J, leaving 3 bases between.

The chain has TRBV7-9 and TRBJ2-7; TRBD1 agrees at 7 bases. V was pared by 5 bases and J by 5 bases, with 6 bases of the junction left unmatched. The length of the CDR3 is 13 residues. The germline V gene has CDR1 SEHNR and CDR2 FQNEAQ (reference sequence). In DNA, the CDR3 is TGTGCCAGCAGCAGCAGGGGGTCCCACGAGCAGTACTTC. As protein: CASSSRGSHEQYF.

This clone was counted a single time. The CDR3 coding sequence is TGTGCCAGCAGCCCCCAGCCCAGGACAGAAGAGACCCAGTACTTC. The encoded protein is CASSPQPRTEETQYF. The rearrangement links TRBV7-2 to TRBJ2-5, with D possibly being TRBD1 (6 bases). The CDR3 extends over 15 amino acids. Germline CDR1 SGHTA, CDR2 FQGNSA. V lost 5 bases and J 3 bases, leaving 16 bases between the germline ends. Full variable domain (remainder filled in from reference TRBV7-2 and TRBJ2-5): GAGVSQSPSNKVTEKGKDVELRCDPISGHTALYWYRQSLGQGLEFLIYFQGNSAPDKSGLPSDRFSAERTGGSVSTLTIQRTQQEDSAVYLCASSPQPRTEETQYFGPGTRLLVL.

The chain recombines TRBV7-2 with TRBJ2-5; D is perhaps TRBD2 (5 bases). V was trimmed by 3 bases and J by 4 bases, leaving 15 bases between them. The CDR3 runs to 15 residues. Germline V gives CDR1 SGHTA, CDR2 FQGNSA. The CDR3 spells CASSFVAEGAETQYF. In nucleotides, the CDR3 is TGTGCCAGCAGCTTCGTAGCCGAGGGTGCAGAGACCCAGTACTTC.

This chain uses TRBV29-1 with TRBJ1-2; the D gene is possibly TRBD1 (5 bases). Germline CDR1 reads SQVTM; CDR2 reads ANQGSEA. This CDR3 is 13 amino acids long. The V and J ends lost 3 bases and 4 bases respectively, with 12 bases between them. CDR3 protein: CSVDLEGAYGYTF. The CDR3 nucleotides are TGCAGCGTTGATTTGGAAGGGGCCTATGGCTACACCTTC.

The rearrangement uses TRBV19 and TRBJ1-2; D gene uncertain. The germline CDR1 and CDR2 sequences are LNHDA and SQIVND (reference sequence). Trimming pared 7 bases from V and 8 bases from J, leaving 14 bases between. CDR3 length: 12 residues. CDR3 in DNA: TGTGCCAGTAATGAGGGTCTCCAGGGCTACACCTTC. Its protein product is CASNEGLQGYTF.

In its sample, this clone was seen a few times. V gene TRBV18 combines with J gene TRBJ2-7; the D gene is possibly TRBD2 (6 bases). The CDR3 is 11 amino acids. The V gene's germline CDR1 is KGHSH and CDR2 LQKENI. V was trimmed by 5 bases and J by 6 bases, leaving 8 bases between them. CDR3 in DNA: TGTGCCAGCTCATGGGGACTCGAGCAGTACTTC. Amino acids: CASSWGLEQYF.